This paragraph reports one T cell receptor beta chain. The germline V gene encodes CDR1 GTSNPN and CDR2 SVGIG (reference sequence). CDR3 size: 12 residues. The ends lost 4 bases at V and 4 bases at J; junction bases unmatched: 3. The sample belongs to a study of blood T cell repertoires in COVID-19. The wider study: Sites in the United States, Italy and Spain provided acute and convalescent COVID-19 samples. From T cells, B-cell-depleted T cells, or PBMCs came the material, which was cDNA or gDNA.

The authors' processing: It was from reference gene primer amplification that nucleated cell counts were estimated. Profiled with immunoSEQ multiplex PCR; TCRdb holds only in-frame clones, not every one. Clone size and V and J calls were adopted from that table, with D and trimming inferred from the DNA. The data contain approximately 37,000 clones, approximately 87% of them seen just once; the ten biggest clones take up around a tenth. This TCR was sampled from a man older than 75 with active COVID-19. The sample was peripheral blood. This chain connects TRBV30 to TRBJ1-2, with 7 bases aligning to TRBD1. CDR3 in amino acids: CAWIQGVYGYTF. The CDR3 region has the DNA TGTGCCTGGATTCAGGGGGTCTATGGCTACACCTTC.